The 14 T cell receptor beta chains presented below share a single source sample, sequenced in a study of T cell responses to AZD1222 COVID-19 vaccine. The protocol was immunoSEQ multiplex PCR, while the TCRdb copy is restricted to in-frame clones and leaves out a portion. The sample includes around 99,000 clones, over 85% seen only once; the top ten take 12%. Specimen: peripheral blood, collected on day 0 of AZD1222 vaccination. These receptors came from an adult in good health.

This chain connects TRBV5-1 to TRBJ2-5; the D gene could be TRBD1 or TRBD2 (5 bases each). V was clipped by 2 bases and J by 4 bases, with 15 bases between them. The CDR3 is 15 residues long. Germline lookup yields CDR1 SGHRS and CDR2 YFSETQ. CDR3 nucleotide sequence: TGCGCCAGCAGCTTAGAACCGGGACGGACAGAGACCCAGTACTTC. This gives the protein CASSLEPGRTETQYF.

The gene calls are TRBV4-1 and TRBJ2-3, with unresolved D. Trimming pared 1 base from V and 2 bases from J, leaving 7 bases between. Germline V gene data show CDR1 as MGHRA and CDR2 as YSYEKL. The CDR3 is 14 residues long. The CDR3 DNA follows: TGCGCCAGCAGCCAAGCGTTCCACACAGATACGCAGTATTTT. Residues: CASSQAFHTDTQYF.

V and J are TRBV28 and TRBJ1-4; a possible D gene is TRBD1 (5 bases). The CDR3 is 13 amino acids. Germline V gene lookup returns CDR1 MDHEN and CDR2 SYDVKM. V lost 4 bases and J lost 15, with 18 bases in between. CDR3: CASSSSRSRGVFF. CDR3 nucleotides: TGTGCCAGCAGTTCCTCCCGCAGCCGGGGCGTGTTTTTT.

The chain couples TRBV30 to TRBJ2-6, with no clear D. CDR1 and CDR2 (germline): GTSNPN, SVGIG (reference sequence). This CDR3 has 18 amino acids. Trimming left V 1 base short and J 0 bases short, with 16 bases between. CDR3 protein: CAWSARVLLDSGANVLTF. Here the CDR3 DNA reads TGTGCCTGGAGTGCAAGGGTCTTACTTGACTCTGGGGCCAACGTCCTGACTTTC.

V and J are TRBV30 and TRBJ1-1; D is undetermined. V shed 2 bases and J shed 4 bases, with 11 bases lying between them. The CDR3 totals 13 residues. Germline V gene sequence: CDR1 GTSNPN, CDR2 SVGIG (reference sequence). The CDR3 is CAWSRGFGTEAFF. In DNA form, the CDR3 reads TGTGCCTGGAGTCGAGGTTTTGGCACTGAAGCTTTCTTT. The entire variable domain, with the rest obtained from reference TRBV30 and TRBJ1-1, is as follows: SQTIHQWPATLVQPVGSPLSLECTVEGTSNPNLYWYRQAAGRGLQLLFYSVGIGQISSEVPQNLSASRPQDRQFILSSKKLLLSDSGFYLCAWSRGFGTEAFFGQGTRLTVV.

This chain connects TRBV30 to TRBJ2-3; 9 nucleotides match TRBD2. V shed 2 bases and J 11 bases; nucleotides not matched to a gene: 5. This CDR3 comprises 12 residues. Germline assignment: CDR1 GTSNPN and CDR2 SVGIG (reference sequence). The CDR3 DNA is TGTGCCTGGAGTATTAGCGGGGGCTTGCAGTATTTT. It specifies CAWSISGGLQYF.

The chain carries TRBV19 and TRBJ1-5; D is undetermined. V lost 2 bases and J lost 4, with 6 bases in between. The CDR3 totals 13 residues. CDR1 is LNHDA, CDR2 SQIVND, per germline (reference sequence). CDR3 in DNA: TGTGCCAGTAGTATAACCGAGAATCAGCCCCAGCATTTT. This translates into CASSITENQPQHF. Combining the CDR3 with reference TRBV19 and TRBJ1-5 gives the whole variable domain DGGITQSPKYLFRKEGQNVTLSCEQNLNHDAMYWYRQDPGQGLRLIYYSQIVNDFQKGDIAEGYSVSREKKESFPLTVTSAQKNPTAFYLCASSITENQPQHFGDGTRLSIL.

This chain uses TRBV15 with TRBJ2-7, with D perhaps TRBD1 (7 bases). CDR3 length: 17 amino acids. Trimming took 1 base from V and 9 from J, leaving 25 bases between them. From germline, CDR1 is LNHNV and CDR2 YYDKDF (reference sequence). As DNA, the CDR3 is TGTGCCACCAGCAGAGCGGACAGGAGGGACATTATACGAGGGCAGTACTTC. It specifies CATSRADRRDIIRGQYF.

J is TRBJ1-1 and V is TRBV18; perhaps TRBD1 as D (5 bases). V lost 0 bases and J lost 0, with 11 bases in between. From germline, CDR1 is KGHSH and CDR2 LQKENI. CDR3 length equals 16 residues. The CDR3 DNA reads TGTGCCAGCTCACCACCGAGTCTGGGGGTGAACACTGAAGCTTTCTTT. Protein product: CASSPPSLGVNTEAFF.

J is TRBJ2-7 and V is TRBV7-6, with a tentative D call TRBD2 (5 bases). Germline-derived CDR1 and CDR2 are SGHVS and FNYEAQ. The CDR3 covers 12 residues. The germline V and J ends were trimmed by 1 base and 5 bases, with 6 bases remaining between them. DNA for the CDR3: TGTGCCAGCAGCTTAGACGGGGACGAGCAGTACTTC. It codes for CASSLDGDEQYF.

CDR3 protein: CASSRPGQGAEAFF. CDR3 bases: TGTGCCAGCAGCCGACCAGGACAGGGGGCGGAAGCTTTCTTT. The J gene is TRBJ1-1, the V gene TRBV28; 11 bases line up with TRBD1. The J segment lost 8 bases and the V segment lost 6 bases, leaving 8 bases of the junction unmatched. The germline gives CDR1 MDHEN, CDR2 SYDVKM. The CDR3 totals 14 residues.

This chain uses TRBV10-1 with TRBJ1-1; D is possibly TRBD1 (5 bases). CDR1 is WNHNN and CDR2 is SYGVQD in the germline V gene (reference sequence). Deletions cut 5 bases from V and 1 base from J, with 14 bases between. This CDR3 is built from 15 residues. Here the CDR3 reads CASSQDSTGNTEAFF. CDR3 DNA: TGCGCCAGCAGTCAGGATTCCACAGGGAACACTGAAGCTTTCTTT.

J is TRBJ1-1 and V is TRBV6-5; a weak D match, TRBD1 (5 bases). Trimming shortened V by 2 bases and J by 6 bases, and 10 bases separated the two germline ends. The CDR3 spans 13 residues. Germline V gene data show CDR1 as MNHEY and CDR2 as SVGAGI. The CDR3 nucleotides read TGTGCCAGCAGTTACCGGCAGGGCGCTGAAGCTTTCTTT. This sequence encodes CASSYRQGAEAFF.

This chain links TRBV2 with TRBJ2-5; 8 bases match TRBD1. V was pared by 5 bases and J by 4 bases, with 6 bases of the junction left unmatched. The CDR3 is 14 residues long. Looked up from germline, CDR1 is SNHLY and CDR2 is FYNNEI. CDR3 protein: CASSKITGGETQYF. The CDR3 bases are TGTGCCAGCAGTAAGATTACAGGGGGAGAGACCCAGTACTTC.